The 19 T cell receptor beta chains listed next were all sequenced from one sample in a study of response to subunit inactivated influenza vaccine. Each CDR3 protein is one row after TCRdb ran MiXCR on the RT-PCR reads. The sample lists roughly 570,000 distinct CDR3 sequences, roughly 15% occurring once. This specimen was PBMCs from blood, taken roughly 13 days after vaccination. These receptors all come from a man aged 50-60 years who received an inactivated influenza vaccine.

This clonotype was counted a few times. This rearrangement joins TRBV7-6 to TRBJ2-7; TRBD2 aligns across 13 bases. The germline gives CDR1 SGHVS, CDR2 FNYEAQ. The CDR3 totals 16 residues. V was clipped by 4 bases and J by 3 bases; unmatched bases: 6. CDR3: CASSYTSGGVFYEQYF. Here the CDR3 DNA reads TGTGCCAGCAGCTACACTAGCGGGGGGGTCTTCTACGAGCAGTACTTC.

V usage is TRBV6-1 and J usage is TRBJ2-1, with 8 bases lining up with TRBD1. Germline CDR1 reads MNHNS; CDR2 reads SASEGT. The CDR3 runs 14 residues. The trim removed 10 bases at V and 4 bases at J, leaving 9 bases unmatched. This chain's CDR3 is CATKGDRLYNEQFF. As DNA, the CDR3 is TGTGCCACCAAGGGGGACAGGCTGTACAATGAGCAGTTCTTC.

The chain has TRBV7-9 and TRBJ1-2; D gene unclear. This CDR3 is built from 14 residues. Germline loops: CDR1 SEHNR, CDR2 FQNEAQ (reference sequence). Between the trimmed V and J ends, which lost 1 base and 8 bases, there was a span of 14 bases. The CDR3 nucleotides read TGTGCCAGCAGCTTAGAGGTGGTGGAACACGGCTACACCTTC. Protein: CASSLEVVEHGYTF.

There are many counts of this clonotype. V usage is TRBV29-1 and J usage is TRBJ1-5, with 8 bases matching TRBD1. V lost 6 bases and J lost 5; bases outside the gene matches: 9. Germline lookup yields CDR1 SQVTM and CDR2 ANQGSEA. The CDR3 spans 14 residues. The DNA of the CDR3 is TGCAGCGTCGCCACGGGACAGGTACATCAGCCCCAGCATTTT. Its translation is CSVATGQVHQPQHF.

The chain is built from TRBV9 and TRBJ2-1; 11 bases agree with TRBD1. V dropped 0 bases and J dropped 3; count of bases not matched to a gene: 2. The CDR3 runs to 16 residues. The V gene's germline CDR1 is SGDLS and CDR2 YYNGEE. CDR3 bases: TGTGCCAGCAGCGTAGCCGGGACAGGGGGCTACAATGAGCAGTTCTTC. Translation: CASSVAGTGGYNEQFF.

The table lists this clonotype with many counts. CDR3 region: CASSLEIRQGKAGELFF. In nucleotides, the CDR3 is TGTGCCAGCAGCTTAGAGATTCGGCAGGGGAAGGCCGGGGAGCTGTTTTTT. The V and J genes are TRBV7-9 and TRBJ2-2, with D possibly being TRBD1 (6 bases). The CDR3 has 17 amino acids. V shed 1 base and J shed 6 bases, with 18 bases lying between them. In germline, CDR1 is SEHNR, CDR2 FQNEAQ (reference sequence).

This clonotype was seen more than once but under ten times. This chain links TRBV7-8 with TRBJ2-5; possibly TRBD2 for D (7 bases). This CDR3 has 16 amino acids. V was cut by 1 base and J by 5 bases, with 17 bases left in between. Per the germline V gene, CDR1 is SGHVS and CDR2 is FQNEAQ. The CDR3, as DNA: TGTGCCAGCAGCTTAGTCTCTGGGGGGGCGGGCGAGACCCAGTACTTC. This gives the protein CASSLVSGGAGETQYF.

This clonotype has just a few counts. The rearrangement joins TRBV27 to TRBJ2-7, with TRBD1 identical over 8 bases. In germline, CDR1 is MNHEY, CDR2 SMNVEV (reference sequence). V shed 6 bases and J 2 bases; nucleotides not matched to a gene: 6. The CDR3 covers 14 residues. CDR3 in DNA: TGTGCCAGCAGGGCAGGACAGGGCCCCTACGAGCAGTACTTC. Translating it yields CASRAGQGPYEQYF.

This clonotype has more than one count but fewer than ten. The chain has TRBV24-1 and TRBJ2-1, with 8 bases matching TRBD2. Germline trimming cut 3 bases from V and 5 bases from J; bases unmatched to any gene: 5. The germline gives CDR1 KGHDR, CDR2 SFDVKD. The CDR3 contains 15 residues. The chain's CDR3 is CATSDPAGADNEQFF. CDR3 sequence (DNA): TGTGCCACCAGTGATCCAGCGGGAGCTGACAATGAGCAGTTCTTC.

This sequence joins TRBV3-1 and TRBJ2-3; possibly TRBD1 for D (5 bases). The CDR3 consists of 15 residues. Between the trimmed V and J ends, which lost 4 bases and 0 bases, there was a span of 11 bases. The germline V gene encodes CDR1 LGHDT and CDR2 YNNKEL (reference sequence). For the CDR3, the DNA is TGTGCCAGCAGCCCCTGGACACCTAGCACAGATACGCAGTATTTT. Translated: CASSPWTPSTDTQYF.

This clonotype was found a few times. The chain combines TRBV24-1 with TRBJ2-1, with a weak D call TRBD2 (6 bases). The V and J ends lost 1 base and 0 bases respectively, with 6 bases between them. The CDR3 length is 15 residues. Germline CDR1 KGHDR, CDR2 SFDVKD. Here the CDR3 DNA reads TGTGCCACCAGTGATTTTAGCGGCTCCTACAATGAGCAGTTCTTC. Its translation: CATSDFSGSYNEQFF.

This chain uses TRBV7-3 with TRBJ2-2, with TRBD2 matching over 12 bases. Germline CDR1 is SGHTA and CDR2 is FQGTGA. The CDR3 length is 17 residues. Germline trimming cut 2 bases from V and 4 bases from J; bases unmatched to any gene: 5. DNA for the CDR3: TGTGCCAGCAGCTTACGGACTAGCGGGGTGCGCACCGGGGAGCTGTTTTTT. It codes for CASSLRTSGVRTGELFF.

At least ten counts were recorded for this clonotype. This chain links TRBV12-3 or TRBV12-4 with TRBJ2-2; D is perhaps TRBD1 (5 bases). Trimming pared 6 bases from V and 5 bases from J, leaving 7 bases between. The CDR3 loop spans 12 amino acids. The CDR3 region is CASRQDTGELFF. The CDR3 DNA sequence: TGTGCCAGCAGACAGGATACCGGGGAGCTGTTTTTT.

This clonotype was counted between two and nine times. The rearrangement joins TRBV12-3 or TRBV12-4 to TRBJ1-5; D may be TRBD1 (5 bases). This CDR3 has 15 residues. V gave up 6 bases and J gave up 0 bases, with 12 bases separating them. The CDR3 region is CASSQDNYSNQPQHF. As DNA, the CDR3 is TGTGCCAGCAGCCAGGACAATTATAGCAATCAGCCCCAGCATTTT.

This clonotype occurred a few times. The gene calls are TRBV7-6 and TRBJ2-5; D unclear. This CDR3 comprises 14 residues. The V end lost 7 bases, the J end lost 2 bases, and 14 bases lay between the germline ends. CDR1 is SGHVS, CDR2 FNYEAQ, per germline. This CDR3 reads CASTKSRNQETQYF. CDR3 DNA: TGTGCCAGCACCAAAAGCCGGAATCAAGAGACCCAGTACTTC.

The chain has TRBV12-3 or TRBV12-4 and TRBJ2-5; no definite D call. The CDR3 has 14 residues. The V and J ends lost 6 bases and 1 base respectively, with 12 bases between them. The CDR3 spells CASSPPRFQETQYF. For the CDR3, the DNA is TGTGCCAGCAGCCCCCCTCGCTTCCAAGAGACCCAGTACTTC.

This clonotype was found a few times. The chain employs TRBV27 and TRBJ2-7; TRBD1 aligns across 11 bases. Germline loops: CDR1 MNHEY, CDR2 SMNVEV (reference sequence). The length of the CDR3 is 16 residues. With 3 bases clipped from V and 2 bases from J, the junction kept 6 bases outside the gene matches. CDR3 protein: CASSFVGTGGPYEQYF. The CDR3 region has the DNA TGTGCCAGCAGTTTTGTTGGGACAGGGGGACCCTACGAGCAGTACTTC.

This clonotype appeared a few times. V and J are TRBV20-1 and TRBJ2-1, with 14 positions matching TRBD2. This CDR3 region has 16 residues. The V segment lost 3 bases and the J segment 7 bases; nucleotides outside the gene matches: 8. Germline V gene data show CDR1 as DFQATT and CDR2 as SNEGSKA (reference sequence). The CDR3 is CSASGTSGRSANEQFF. CDR3 coding DNA: TGCAGTGCTAGCGGGACTAGCGGGAGATCCGCGAATGAGCAGTTCTTC.

The rearrangement links TRBV11-2 to TRBJ2-2; no clear D gene. V dropped 4 bases and J dropped 6 bases, with 12 bases sitting between them. The length of the CDR3 is 14 residues. From germline, CDR1 is SGHAT and CDR2 FQNNGV. Here the CDR3 DNA reads TGTGCCAGCAGCTCGTCGGTTCTCTCCGGGGAGCTGTTTTTT. Residues: CASSSSVLSGELFF.